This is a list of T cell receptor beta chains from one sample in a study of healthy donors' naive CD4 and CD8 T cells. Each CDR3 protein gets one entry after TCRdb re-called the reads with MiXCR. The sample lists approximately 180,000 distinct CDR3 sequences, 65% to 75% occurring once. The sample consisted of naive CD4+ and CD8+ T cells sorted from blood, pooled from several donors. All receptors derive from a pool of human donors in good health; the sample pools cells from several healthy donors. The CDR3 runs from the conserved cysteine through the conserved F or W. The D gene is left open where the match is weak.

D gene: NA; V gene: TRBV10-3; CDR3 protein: CATTGAGSYEQYF
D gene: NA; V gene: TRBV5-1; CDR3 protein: CASSLYGGNQPQHF
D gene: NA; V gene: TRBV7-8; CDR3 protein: CASSLLSVRSPLHF
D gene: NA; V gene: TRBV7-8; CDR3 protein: CASSQKWRTEAFF
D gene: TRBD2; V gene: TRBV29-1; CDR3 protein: CSVETGTSTQNTDTQYF
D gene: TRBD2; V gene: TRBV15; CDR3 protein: CATSRVGLARGADTQYF
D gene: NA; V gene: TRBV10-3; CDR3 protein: CAISGEDTKETQYF
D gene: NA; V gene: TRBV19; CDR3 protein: CASGQLYEQYF
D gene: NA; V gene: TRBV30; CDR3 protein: CAWSSRGNEQFF
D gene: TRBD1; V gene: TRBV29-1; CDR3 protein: CSVWTGISYEQYF
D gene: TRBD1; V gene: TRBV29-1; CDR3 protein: CSVGWDRESYEQYF
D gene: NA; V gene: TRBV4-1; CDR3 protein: CASDPGRNTEAFF
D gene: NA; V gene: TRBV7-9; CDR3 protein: CATSGTYNEQFF
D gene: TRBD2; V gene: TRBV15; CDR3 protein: CATSTSDQETQYF
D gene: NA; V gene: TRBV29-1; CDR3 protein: CSVAAGKADTEAFF
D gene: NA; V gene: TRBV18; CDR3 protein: CASSPRDNSYEQYF
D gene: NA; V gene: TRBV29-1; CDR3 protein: CSVEQGYEQYF
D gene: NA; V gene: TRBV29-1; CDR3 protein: CSVSDRLGEQYF
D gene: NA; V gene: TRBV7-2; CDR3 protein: CASSPGTGRSYNEQFF
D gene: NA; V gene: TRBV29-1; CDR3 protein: CSAREAEAFF
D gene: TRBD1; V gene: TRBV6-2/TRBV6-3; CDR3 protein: CASSLTGGGTEAFF
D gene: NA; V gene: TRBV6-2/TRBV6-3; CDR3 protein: CASSWGVGAYEQYF